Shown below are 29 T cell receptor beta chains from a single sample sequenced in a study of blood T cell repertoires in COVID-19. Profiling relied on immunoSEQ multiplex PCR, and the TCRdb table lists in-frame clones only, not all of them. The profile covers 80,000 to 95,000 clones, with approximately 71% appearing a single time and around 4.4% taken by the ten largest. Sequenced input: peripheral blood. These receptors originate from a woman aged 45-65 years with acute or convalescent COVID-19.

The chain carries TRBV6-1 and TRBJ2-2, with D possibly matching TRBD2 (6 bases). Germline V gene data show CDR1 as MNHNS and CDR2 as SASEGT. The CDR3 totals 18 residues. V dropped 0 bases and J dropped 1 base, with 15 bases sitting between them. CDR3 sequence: CASSEALEAGKNTGELFF. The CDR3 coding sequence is TGTGCCAGCAGTGAAGCGCTGGAGGCGGGAAAGAACACCGGGGAGCTGTTTTTT.

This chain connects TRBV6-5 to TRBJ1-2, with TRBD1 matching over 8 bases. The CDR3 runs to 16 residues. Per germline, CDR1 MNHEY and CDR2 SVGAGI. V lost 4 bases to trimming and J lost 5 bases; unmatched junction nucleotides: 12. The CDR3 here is CASSFSSDRGGYGYTF. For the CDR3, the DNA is TGTGCCAGCAGTTTCTCCTCCGACAGGGGTGGATATGGCTACACCTTC.

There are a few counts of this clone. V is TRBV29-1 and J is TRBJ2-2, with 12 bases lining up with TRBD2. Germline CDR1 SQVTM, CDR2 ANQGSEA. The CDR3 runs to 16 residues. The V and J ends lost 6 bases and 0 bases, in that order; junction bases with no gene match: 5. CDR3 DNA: TGCAGCGTCTCACCTAGCGGGGGGGCGAACACCGGGGAGCTGTTTTTT. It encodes CSVSPSGGANTGELFF.

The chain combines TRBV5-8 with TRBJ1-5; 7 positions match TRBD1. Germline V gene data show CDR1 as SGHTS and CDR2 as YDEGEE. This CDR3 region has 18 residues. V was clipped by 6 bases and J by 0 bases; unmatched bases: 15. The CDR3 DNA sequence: TGTGCCAGCACCAAGCCCCAACAGGGGTTTTTTAGCAATCAGCCCCAGCATTTT. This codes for CASTKPQQGFFSNQPQHF.

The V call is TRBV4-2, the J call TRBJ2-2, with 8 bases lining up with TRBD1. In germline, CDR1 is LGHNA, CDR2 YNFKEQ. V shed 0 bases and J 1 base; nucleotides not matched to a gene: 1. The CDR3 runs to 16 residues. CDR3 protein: CASSQEGQGNTGELFF. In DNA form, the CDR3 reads TGTGCCAGCAGCCAAGAAGGACAGGGGAACACCGGGGAGCTGTTTTTT.

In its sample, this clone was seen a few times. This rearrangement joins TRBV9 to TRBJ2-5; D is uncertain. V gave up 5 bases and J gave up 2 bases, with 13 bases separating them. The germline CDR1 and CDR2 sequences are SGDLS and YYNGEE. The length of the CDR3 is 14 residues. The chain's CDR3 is CASSESTRQETQYF. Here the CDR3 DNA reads TGTGCCAGCAGTGAAAGCACCCGTCAAGAGACCCAGTACTTC.

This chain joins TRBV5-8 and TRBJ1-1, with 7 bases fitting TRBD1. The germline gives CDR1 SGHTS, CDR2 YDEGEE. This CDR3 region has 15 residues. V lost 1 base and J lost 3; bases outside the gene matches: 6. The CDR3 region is CASSLSGRGYTEAFF. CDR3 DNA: TGTGCCAGCAGCTTGTCGGGCAGGGGGTACACTGAAGCTTTCTTT.

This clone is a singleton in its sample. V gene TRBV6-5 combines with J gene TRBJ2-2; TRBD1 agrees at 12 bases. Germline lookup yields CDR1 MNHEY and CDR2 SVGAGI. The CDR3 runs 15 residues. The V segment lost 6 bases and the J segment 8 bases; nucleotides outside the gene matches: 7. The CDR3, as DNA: TGTGCCAGCAGCCGAGGGACAGGGGGCGGTGGGGAGCTGTTTTTT. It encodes CASSRGTGGGGELFF.

The CDR3 loop reads CASSPTGVNYGYTF. DNA of the CDR3: TGCGCCAGCAGCCCTACGGGAGTTAACTATGGCTACACCTTC. The J gene is TRBJ1-2, the V gene TRBV5-1; D ambiguous. In germline, CDR1 is SGHRS, CDR2 YFSETQ. This CDR3 has 14 residues. Trimming removed 4 bases at V and 1 base at J, with 11 bases between.

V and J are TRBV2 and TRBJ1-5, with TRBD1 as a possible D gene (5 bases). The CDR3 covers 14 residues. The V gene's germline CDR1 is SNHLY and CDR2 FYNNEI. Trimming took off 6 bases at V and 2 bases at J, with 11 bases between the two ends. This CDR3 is CASRGDYGNQPQHF. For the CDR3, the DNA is TGTGCCAGCAGGGGGGACTATGGCAATCAGCCCCAGCATTTT.

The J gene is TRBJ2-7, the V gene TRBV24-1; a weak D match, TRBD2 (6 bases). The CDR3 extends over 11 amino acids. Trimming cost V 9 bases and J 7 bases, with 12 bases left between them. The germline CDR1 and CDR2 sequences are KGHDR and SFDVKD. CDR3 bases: TGTGCCACCGGGGTGGGGGGAGAGCAGTACTTC. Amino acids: CATGVGGEQYF.

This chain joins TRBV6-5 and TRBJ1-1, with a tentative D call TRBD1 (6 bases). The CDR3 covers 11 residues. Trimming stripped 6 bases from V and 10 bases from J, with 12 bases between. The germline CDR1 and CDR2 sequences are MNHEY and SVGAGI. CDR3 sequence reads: CASRATGTAFF. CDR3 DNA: TGTGCCAGCAGAGCAACAGGGACAGCTTTCTTT.

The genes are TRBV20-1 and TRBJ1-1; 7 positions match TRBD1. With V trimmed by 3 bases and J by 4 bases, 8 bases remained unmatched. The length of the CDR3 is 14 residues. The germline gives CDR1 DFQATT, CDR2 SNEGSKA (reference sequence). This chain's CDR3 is CSASNIQGITEAFF. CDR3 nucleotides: TGCAGTGCTAGTAATATACAGGGGATCACTGAAGCTTTCTTT.

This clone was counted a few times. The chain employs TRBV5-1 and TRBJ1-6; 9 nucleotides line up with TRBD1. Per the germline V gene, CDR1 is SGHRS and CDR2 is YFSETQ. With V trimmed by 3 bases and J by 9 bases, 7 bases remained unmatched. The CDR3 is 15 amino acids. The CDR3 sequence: CASSSQGQGGSPLHF. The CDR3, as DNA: TGCGCCAGCAGCTCCCAGGGACAGGGCGGTTCACCCCTCCACTTT.

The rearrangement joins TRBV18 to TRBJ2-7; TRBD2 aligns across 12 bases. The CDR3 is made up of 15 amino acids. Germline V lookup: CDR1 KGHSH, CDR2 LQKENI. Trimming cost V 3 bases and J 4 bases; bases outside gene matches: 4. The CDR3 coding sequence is TGTGCCAGCTCACCCTCGGGACTAGCGGGTTACGAGCAGTACTTC. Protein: CASSPSGLAGYEQYF.

CDR3 loop: CAWSVIPYNQPQHF. The CDR3, as DNA: TGTGCCTGGAGTGTAATCCCCTATAATCAGCCCCAGCATTTT. The chain combines TRBV30 with TRBJ1-5, with unresolved D. Between the trimmed V and J ends, which lost 0 bases and 4 bases, there was a span of 10 bases. Germline V gives CDR1 GTSNPN, CDR2 SVGIG (reference sequence). This CDR3 region has 14 residues.

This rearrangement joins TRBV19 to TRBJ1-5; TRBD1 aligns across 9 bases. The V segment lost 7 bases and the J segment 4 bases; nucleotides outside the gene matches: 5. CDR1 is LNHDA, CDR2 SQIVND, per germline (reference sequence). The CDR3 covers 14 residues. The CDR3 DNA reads TGTGCCAGTAAGCGGGACAGGGATAATCAGCCCCAGCATTTT. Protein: CASKRDRDNQPQHF.

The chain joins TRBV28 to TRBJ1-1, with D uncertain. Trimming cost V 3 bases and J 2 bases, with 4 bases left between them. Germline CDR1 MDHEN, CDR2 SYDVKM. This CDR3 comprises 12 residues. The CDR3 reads CASSFYNTEAFF. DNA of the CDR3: TGTGCCAGCAGTTTCTATAACACTGAAGCTTTCTTT.

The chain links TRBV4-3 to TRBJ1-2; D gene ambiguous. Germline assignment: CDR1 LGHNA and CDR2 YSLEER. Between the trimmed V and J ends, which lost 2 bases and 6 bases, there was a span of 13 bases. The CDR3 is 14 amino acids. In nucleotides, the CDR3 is TGCGCCAGCAGCCAACAGGAGGCCCCCGATGGCTACACCTTC. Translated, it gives CASSQQEAPDGYTF.

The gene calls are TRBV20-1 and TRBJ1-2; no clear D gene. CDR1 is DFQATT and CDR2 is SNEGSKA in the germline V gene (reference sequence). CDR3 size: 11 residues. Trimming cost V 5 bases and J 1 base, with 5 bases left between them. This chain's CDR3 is CSAPFNYGYTF. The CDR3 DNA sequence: TGCAGTGCTCCATTTAACTATGGCTACACCTTC.

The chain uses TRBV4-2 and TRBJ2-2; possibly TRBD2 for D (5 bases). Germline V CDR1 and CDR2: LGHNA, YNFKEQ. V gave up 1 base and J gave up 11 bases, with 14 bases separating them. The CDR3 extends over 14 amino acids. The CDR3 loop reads CASSQGGGRSELFF. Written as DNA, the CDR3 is TGTGCCAGCAGCCAAGGTGGAGGACGGTCAGAGCTGTTTTTT.

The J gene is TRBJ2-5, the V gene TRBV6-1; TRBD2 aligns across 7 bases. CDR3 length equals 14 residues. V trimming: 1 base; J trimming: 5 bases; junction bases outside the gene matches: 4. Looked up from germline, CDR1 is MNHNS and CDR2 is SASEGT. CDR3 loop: CASSEGVGGETQYF. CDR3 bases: TGTGCCAGCAGTGAAGGAGTGGGGGGGGAGACCCAGTACTTC.

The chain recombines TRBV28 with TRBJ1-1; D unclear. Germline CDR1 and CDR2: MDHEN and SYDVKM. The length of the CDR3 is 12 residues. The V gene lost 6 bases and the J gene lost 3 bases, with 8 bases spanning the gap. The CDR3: CASSPTDTEAFF. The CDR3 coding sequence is TGTGCCAGCAGCCCCACGGACACTGAAGCTTTCTTT.

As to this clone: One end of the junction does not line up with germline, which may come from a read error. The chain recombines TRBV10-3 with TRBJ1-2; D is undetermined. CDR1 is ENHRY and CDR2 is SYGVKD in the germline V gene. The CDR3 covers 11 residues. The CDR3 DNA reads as TGTGCCATCAGGGACTGGGGAGAGTGGTCCTTC. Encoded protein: CAIRDWGEWSF.

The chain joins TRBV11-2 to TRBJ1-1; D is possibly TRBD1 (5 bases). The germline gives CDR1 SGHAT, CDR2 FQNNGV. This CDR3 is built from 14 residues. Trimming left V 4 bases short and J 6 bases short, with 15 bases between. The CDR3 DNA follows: TGTGCCAGCAGCTCCAGGGTAGGGGTGGCTGAAGCTTTCTTT. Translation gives CASSSRVGVAEAFF.

The CDR3 coding sequence is TGTGCCAGCAGCCTGTCAGGGGCCTTCTCTGGAAACACCATATATTTT. Residues: CASSLSGAFSGNTIYF. The chain carries TRBV5-4 and TRBJ1-3; tentative D call: TRBD1 (6 bases). V shed 4 bases and J shed 0 bases, with 14 bases lying between them. The CDR3 is made up of 16 amino acids. Germline V gene sequence: CDR1 SGHNT, CDR2 YYREEE (reference sequence).

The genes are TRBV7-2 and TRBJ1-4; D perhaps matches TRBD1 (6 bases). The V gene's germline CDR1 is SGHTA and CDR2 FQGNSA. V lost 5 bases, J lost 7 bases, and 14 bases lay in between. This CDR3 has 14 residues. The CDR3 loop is CASSPRGGSEKLFF. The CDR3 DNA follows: TGTGCCAGCAGCCCGAGGGGGGGCAGTGAAAAACTGTTTTTT.

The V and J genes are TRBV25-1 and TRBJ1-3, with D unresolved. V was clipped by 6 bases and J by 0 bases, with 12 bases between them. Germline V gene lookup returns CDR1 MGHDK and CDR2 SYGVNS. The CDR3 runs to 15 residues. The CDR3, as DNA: TGTGCCAGCAGCGTTGGAGGGTTCTCTGGAAACACCATATATTTT. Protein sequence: CASSVGGFSGNTIYF. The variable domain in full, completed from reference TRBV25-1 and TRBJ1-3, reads EADIYQTPRYLVIGTGKKITLECSQTMGHDKMYWYQQDPGMELHLIHYSYGVNSTEKGDLSSESTVSRIRTEHFPLTLESARPSHTSQYLCASSVGGFSGNTIYFGEGSWLTVV.

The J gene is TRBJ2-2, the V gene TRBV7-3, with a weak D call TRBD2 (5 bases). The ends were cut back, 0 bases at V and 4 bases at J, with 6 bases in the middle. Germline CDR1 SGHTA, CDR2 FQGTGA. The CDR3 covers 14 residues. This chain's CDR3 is CASSLTGSTGELFF. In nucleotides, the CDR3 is TGTGCCAGCAGCTTAACAGGGAGCACCGGGGAGCTGTTTTTT.